This record concerns one TCR beta chain sequence. Its antigen remains unidentified. Generated by immunoSEQ multiplex PCR, the TCRdb table keeps only in-frame clones and is missing some. The sample yields roughly 80,000 clones, around nine tenths seen once. The data belong to a study of T cell responses to AZD1222 COVID-19 vaccine. Findings and caveats of the study: Clonal diversity may have been underestimated in mostly white British donors.

The CDR3 spans 15 residues. After removal of 3 bases from V and 2 bases from J, the junction contained 6 bases not matched to a gene. Germline V gives CDR1 SQVTM, CDR2 ANQGSEA. The chain has TRBV29-1 and TRBJ2-7; 11 nucleotides line up with TRBD1. The specimen comprised peripheral blood, sampled on day 0 of MenACWY control vaccination. This TCR derives from an adult in good health. The CDR3 loop is CSVEKGTGGTYEQYF. The CDR3 coding sequence is TGCAGCGTTGAGAAAGGGACAGGGGGGACCTACGAGCAGTACTTC.